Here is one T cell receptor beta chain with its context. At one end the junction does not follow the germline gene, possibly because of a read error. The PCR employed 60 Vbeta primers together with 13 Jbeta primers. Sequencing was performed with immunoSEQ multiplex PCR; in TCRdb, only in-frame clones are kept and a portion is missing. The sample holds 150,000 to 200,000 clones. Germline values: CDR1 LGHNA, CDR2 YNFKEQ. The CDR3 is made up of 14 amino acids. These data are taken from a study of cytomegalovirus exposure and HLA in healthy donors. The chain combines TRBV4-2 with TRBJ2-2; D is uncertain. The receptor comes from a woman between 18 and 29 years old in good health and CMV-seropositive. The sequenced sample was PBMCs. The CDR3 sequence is CASSQDQNTGELFF. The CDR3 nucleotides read TGTGCCAGCAGTCAAGATCAAAACACCGGGGAGCTGTTTTTT.